These 32 T cell receptor beta chains were sequenced from one sample in a study of blood T cell repertoires in COVID-19. Profiling relied on immunoSEQ multiplex PCR, and the TCRdb table lists in-frame clones only, not all of them. The repertoire holds 150,000 to 200,000 clones, with under 95% as singletons. The sample taken for sequencing was peripheral blood. All receptors come from a young man with acute or convalescent COVID-19.

The V gene is TRBV9, the J gene TRBJ1-1; a weak D match, TRBD1 (6 bases). The CDR3 extends over 17 amino acids. Germline V gives CDR1 SGDLS, CDR2 YYNGEE. The germline V and J ends were trimmed by 0 bases and 5 bases, with 20 bases remaining between them. The CDR3 here is CASSVATGLDAGTEAFF. The CDR3 DNA sequence: TGTGCCAGCAGCGTAGCCACAGGGCTAGACGCAGGAACTGAAGCTTTCTTT.

This clone was seen a handful of times. The chain carries TRBV14 and TRBJ1-2, with 8 bases aligning to TRBD1. The V gene end was trimmed by 4 bases and the J gene end by 4 bases; junction bases not matched to a gene: 8. Germline assignment: CDR1 SGHDN and CDR2 FVKESK. The CDR3 loop spans 15 amino acids. The CDR3 reads CASSPRRTGSYGYTF. The CDR3 nucleotides are TGTGCCAGCAGCCCGCGCCGGACAGGGAGCTATGGCTACACCTTC.

This chain uses TRBV2 with TRBJ2-1; 8 bases are shared with TRBD2. Unmatched junction bases numbered 6, after V lost 2 bases and J lost 3 bases. Germline V CDR1 and CDR2: SNHLY, FYNNEI. The CDR3 loop spans 16 amino acids. CDR3 DNA sequence: TGTGCCAGCAGTGAATCGGCGGGGGGAATCTACAATGAGCAGTTCTTC. This encodes CASSESAGGIYNEQFF.

The rearrangement links TRBV20-1 to TRBJ1-1; D unclear. Trimming removed 3 bases at V and 11 bases at J, with 7 bases between. Per germline, CDR1 DFQATT and CDR2 SNEGSKA (reference sequence). This CDR3 spans 9 amino acids. CDR3 nucleotide sequence: TGCAGTGCTAGGAAACGGGCTTTCTTT. It yields the protein CSARKRAFF.

In this sample, this clone turned up once. The V gene is TRBV19, the J gene TRBJ1-3; D may be TRBD1 (6 bases). Per germline, CDR1 LNHDA and CDR2 SQIVND (reference sequence). Trimming took 4 bases from V and 3 from J, leaving 13 bases between them. The CDR3 covers 15 residues. The CDR3: CASSTDRKFGNTIYF. CDR3 nucleotides: TGTGCCAGTAGTACGGACAGAAAATTTGGAAACACCATATATTTT.

The chain combines TRBV5-4 with TRBJ1-1, with D possibly matching TRBD1 (5 bases). The V gene lost 5 bases and the J gene lost 4 bases, with 15 bases spanning the gap. In germline, CDR1 is SGHNT, CDR2 YYREEE (reference sequence). The CDR3 totals 14 residues. CDR3 bases: TGTGCCAGCAGACCACAGGAATTCGGCACTGAAGCTTTCTTT. Its protein product is CASRPQEFGTEAFF.

The gene calls are TRBV10-3 and TRBJ2-7; 9 nucleotides line up with TRBD2. V shed 0 bases and J 3 bases; nucleotides not matched to a gene: 18. CDR1 and CDR2 from the germline V gene are ENHRY and SYGVKD. The CDR3 sequence is 20 residues long. CDR3 in amino acids: CAISESEPHLTSGIYYEQYF. The CDR3, as DNA: TGTGCCATCAGTGAGTCAGAACCGCATCTGACTAGCGGCATATACTACGAGCAGTACTTC.

J is TRBJ2-7 and V is TRBV19, with 10 bases identical to TRBD2. The CDR3 covers 14 residues. Germline lookup yields CDR1 LNHDA and CDR2 SQIVND (reference sequence). V gave up 7 bases and J gave up 0 bases; unmatched junction bases: 3. The CDR3 loop is CASKASGSSYEQYF. The CDR3 region has the DNA TGTGCCAGTAAGGCTAGCGGGAGCTCCTACGAGCAGTACTTC.

The chain recombines TRBV27 with TRBJ2-5; a possible D gene is TRBD2 (7 bases). The CDR3 is 16 residues long. CDR1 and CDR2 from the germline V gene are MNHEY and SMNVEV (reference sequence). The V and J ends lost 5 bases and 1 base respectively, with 17 bases between them. This chain's CDR3 is CASSRRGAGLQETQYF. CDR3 sequence (DNA): TGTGCCAGCAGTCGTCGGGGGGCCGGGCTCCAAGAGACCCAGTACTTC.

This rearrangement joins TRBV5-5 to TRBJ1-2; D is possibly TRBD1 (6 bases). V was clipped by 0 bases and J by 5 bases, with 11 bases between them. The CDR3 is made up of 14 amino acids. The germline gives CDR1 SGHKS, CDR2 YYEKEE (reference sequence). This chain's CDR3 is CASSLEGVGYGYTF. The DNA for the CDR3 is TGTGCCAGCAGCTTGGAGGGGGTAGGGTATGGCTACACCTTC.

The V call is TRBV19, the J call TRBJ1-2, with 10 bases identical to TRBD1. V gave up 3 bases and J gave up 5 bases; unmatched junction bases: 3. Looked up from germline, CDR1 is LNHDA and CDR2 is SQIVND (reference sequence). There are 14 residues in the CDR3. The CDR3 sequence: CASSIDRGHYGYTF. CDR3 nucleotide sequence: TGTGCCAGTAGTATCGACAGGGGGCATTATGGCTACACCTTC.

The chain combines TRBV28 with TRBJ2-7; the D is unclear. V was pared by 1 base and J by 0 bases, with 10 bases between. Germline CDR1 MDHEN, CDR2 SYDVKM. CDR3 size: 15 residues. The CDR3 region has the DNA TGTGCCAGCAGTTTATCGGGTGGCCTCTCCTACGAGCAGTACTTC. Protein sequence: CASSLSGGLSYEQYF.

The chain joins TRBV6-2 or TRBV6-3 to TRBJ1-2; tentatively, D is TRBD1 (6 bases). The CDR3 loop spans 17 amino acids. From germline, CDR1 is MNHEY and CDR2 SVGEGT. V was cut by 4 bases and J by 4 bases, with 22 bases left in between. The CDR3 DNA reads TGTGCCAGCAGTTCCATTTTCCAGACAGGTTACATCTATGGCTACACCTTC. It specifies CASSSIFQTGYIYGYTF.

This CDR3 is CAWSLGGGRNEQFF. For the CDR3, the DNA is TGTGCCTGGAGTCTTGGGGGGGGTCGCAATGAGCAGTTCTTC. The rearrangement links TRBV30 to TRBJ2-1, with 7 bases fitting TRBD2. The CDR3 length is 14 residues. Germline V CDR1 and CDR2: GTSNPN, SVGIG (reference sequence). V lost 2 bases and J lost 6; bases outside the gene matches: 7.

The chain joins TRBV21-1 to TRBJ2-7; TRBD2, the table's D call, lacks a check against the DNA. TRBV21-1 is a documented pseudogene. CDR3 length: 15 residues. CDR3 region: CASTRTGEASYEQYF. The CDR3 nucleotides read TGTGCCAGCACCCGAACCGGGGAGGCCTCCTACGAGCAGTACTTC.

J is TRBJ2-5 and V is TRBV21-1; the table's D call of TRBD2 was not tested on the DNA. TRBV21-1 has pseudogene status. There are 18 residues in the CDR3. CDR3 in DNA: TGTGCCAGCAGCAAAGAATTTCGGACGGGAGCGGGGGAAGAGACCCAGTACTTC. Translation: CASSKEFRTGAGEETQYF.

This clone was seen only once. The CDR3 DNA follows: TGCAGCGTTCCCCCGGGGGGTCAAGCTTTCTTT. Its translation is CSVPPGGQAFF. The V gene is TRBV29-1, the J gene TRBJ1-1; tentatively, D is TRBD1 (5 bases). The V and J ends lost 5 bases and 9 bases respectively, with 13 bases between them. Germline CDR1 and CDR2: SQVTM and ANQGSEA. The CDR3 runs to 11 residues.

The CDR3 region is CASRRSKNTEAFF. The CDR3 bases are TGTGCCAGCAGGAGATCAAAGAACACTGAAGCTTTCTTT. V and J are TRBV6-5 and TRBJ1-1; D is unclear. CDR3 length: 13 residues. The V and J ends lost 6 bases and 1 base respectively, with 9 bases between them. Germline CDR1 MNHEY, CDR2 SVGAGI.

Only a few counts were recorded for this clone. The rearrangement uses TRBV9 and TRBJ2-2; D not resolved. The V end lost 0 bases, the J end lost 1 base, and 4 bases lay between the germline ends. Germline V gives CDR1 SGDLS, CDR2 YYNGEE. The CDR3 is 14 amino acids. In DNA form, the CDR3 reads TGTGCCAGCAGCGTAGCCCAGAACACCGGGGAGCTGTTTTTT. This encodes CASSVAQNTGELFF.

V gene TRBV25-1 combines with J gene TRBJ2-7, with TRBD1 identical over 7 bases. V was clipped by 8 bases and J by 5 bases; unmatched bases: 12. Germline V CDR1 and CDR2: MGHDK, SYGVNS. This CDR3 contains 14 residues. Here the CDR3 reads CASALRQGSHEQYF. The CDR3 DNA is TGTGCCAGCGCACTAAGACAGGGTTCCCACGAGCAGTACTTC.

J is TRBJ2-3 and V is TRBV3-1 (or the pseudogene TRBV3-2); 8 positions match TRBD2. The CDR3 covers 17 residues. CDR1 and CDR2 from the germline V gene are LGHDT and YNNKEL (reference sequence). The trim removed 0 bases at V and 0 bases at J, leaving 5 bases unmatched. Here the CDR3 reads CASSQDWLAGSTDTQYF. CDR3 DNA: TGTGCCAGCAGCCAAGATTGGCTAGCGGGCAGCACAGATACGCAGTATTTT.

The rearrangement uses TRBV6-5 and TRBJ2-1, with 8 bases that match TRBD2. The CDR3 length is 16 residues. Germline-derived CDR1 and CDR2 are MNHEY and SVGAGI. Germline trimming cut 0 bases from V and 8 bases from J; bases unmatched to any gene: 9. CDR3 bases: TGTGCCAGCAGTTACTCCGTAGCGGGACGTTTTGATGAGCAGTTCTTC. This gives the protein CASSYSVAGRFDEQFF.

The chain joins TRBV6-1 to TRBJ1-1, with 8 bases identical to TRBD1. The germline CDR1 and CDR2 sequences are MNHNS and SASEGT. The CDR3 is made up of 13 amino acids. Germline trimming cut 3 bases from V and 5 bases from J; bases unmatched to any gene: 2. CDR3 nucleotide sequence: TGTGCCAGCAGTGACAGGGGGCGTACTGAAGCTTTCTTT. Translating gives CASSDRGRTEAFF.

The V call is TRBV13, the J call TRBJ2-3; TRBD2 matches 9 bases. Germline-derived CDR1 and CDR2 are PRHDT and FYEKMQ (reference sequence). V was clipped by 1 base and J by 0 bases; unmatched bases: 5. CDR3 length: 17 amino acids. CDR3 residues: CASSLVGLAGSTDTQYF. The DNA of the CDR3 is TGTGCCAGCAGCTTAGTGGGGCTAGCGGGGAGCACAGATACGCAGTATTTT.

The V call is TRBV27, the J call TRBJ2-7; a weak D match, TRBD2 (7 bases). Trimming pared 5 bases from V and 1 base from J, leaving 18 bases between. CDR3 length: 16 amino acids. CDR1 is MNHEY, CDR2 SMNVEV, per germline (reference sequence). Here the CDR3 DNA reads TGTGCCAGCAGTCCGGGAGGACAGAAACATTCCTACGAGCAGTACTTC. This sequence encodes CASSPGGQKHSYEQYF.

The V call is TRBV30, the J call TRBJ1-2, with 7 bases that match TRBD1. The length of the CDR3 is 13 residues. Germline-derived CDR1 and CDR2 are GTSNPN and SVGIG (reference sequence). The V and J ends lost 5 bases and 8 bases, in that order; junction bases with no gene match: 11. Written as DNA, the CDR3 is TGTGCCTGGTCCCGGGACAGCCTGGAGGGCTACACCTTC. Its protein product is CAWSRDSLEGYTF.

The chain employs TRBV6-2 or TRBV6-3 and TRBJ2-3; 10 bases match TRBD2. The CDR3 runs 19 residues. The junction had 17 bases not matched to a gene; V was cut back by 5 bases and J by 3 bases. CDR1 MNHEY and CDR2 SVGEGT come from the germline V gene. CDR3 nucleotide sequence: TGTGCCAGCAGTCCCCGGTTGCTAGCGGGAGTTCAGAGAACAGATACGCAGTATTTT. Translated: CASSPRLLAGVQRTDTQYF.

This chain joins TRBV19 and TRBJ1-1, with D possibly being TRBD1 (5 bases). In germline, CDR1 is LNHDA, CDR2 SQIVND (reference sequence). Between the trimmed V and J ends, which lost 3 bases and 9 bases, there was a span of 20 bases. CDR3 size: 15 residues. CDR3 protein: CASSIPNGAASKAFF. CDR3 bases: TGTGCCAGTAGTATTCCAAATGGGGCAGCTAGTAAAGCTTTCTTT. Drawing the rest from reference TRBV19 and TRBJ1-1, the complete variable domain is DGGITQSPKYLFRKEGQNVTLSCEQNLNHDAMYWYRQDPGQGLRLIYYSQIVNDFQKGDIAEGYSVSREKKESFPLTVTSAQKNPTAFYLCASSIPNGAASKAFFGQGTRLTVV.

The rearrangement uses TRBV4-1 and TRBJ2-7; possibly TRBD1 for D (5 bases). Germline V gene lookup returns CDR1 MGHRA and CDR2 YSYEKL. This CDR3 is 16 amino acids long. V shed 3 bases and J shed 2 bases, with 17 bases lying between them. In nucleotides, the CDR3 is TGCGCCAGCAGCCATTATCAGGGTCCTTCTCCCTACGAGCAGTACTTC. Its protein product is CASSHYQGPSPYEQYF.

In its sample, this clone was seen a few times. This chain connects TRBV5-5 to TRBJ1-2, with a tentative D call TRBD1 (5 bases). Germline values: CDR1 SGHKS, CDR2 YYEKEE (reference sequence). The CDR3 contains 15 residues. The ends were cut back, 3 bases at V and 2 bases at J, with 14 bases in the middle. CDR3 coding DNA: TGTGCCAGCAGCTCGCAGGGTATGTTCAACTATGGCTACACCTTC. Its translation: CASSSQGMFNYGYTF. The entire variable domain, with the rest obtained from reference TRBV5-5 and TRBJ1-2, is as follows: DAGVTQSPTHLIKTRGQQVTLRCSPISGHKSVSWYQQVLGQGPQFIFQYYEKEERGRGNFPDRFSARQFPNYSSELNVNALLLGDSALYLCASSSQGMFNYGYTFGSGTRLTVV.

This chain links TRBV9 with TRBJ2-1; TRBD2 matches at 10 bases. V was pared by 0 bases and J by 4 bases, with 7 bases of the junction left unmatched. This CDR3 comprises 17 residues. Germline V CDR1 and CDR2: SGDLS, YYNGEE. This CDR3 is CASSVGGGTSAYNEQFF. In DNA, the CDR3 is TGTGCCAGCAGCGTAGGCGGGGGGACTAGCGCTTACAATGAGCAGTTCTTC. The full variable domain, with the rest looked up from reference TRBV9 and TRBJ2-1, is DSGVTQTPKHLITATGQRVTLRCSPRSGDLSVYWYQQSLDQGLQFLIQYYNGEERAKGNILERFSAQQFPDLHSELNLSSLELGDSALYFCASSVGGGTSAYNEQFFGPGTRLTVL.

The genes are TRBV6-5 and TRBJ1-2; 8 bases line up with TRBD1. Germline lookup yields CDR1 MNHEY and CDR2 SVGAGI. Germline trimming cut 0 bases from V and 5 bases from J; bases unmatched to any gene: 5. There are 15 residues in the CDR3. The CDR3 DNA reads TGTGCCAGCAGTTACTCCGGACAGGGAATATATGGCTACACCTTC. This codes for CASSYSGQGIYGYTF.